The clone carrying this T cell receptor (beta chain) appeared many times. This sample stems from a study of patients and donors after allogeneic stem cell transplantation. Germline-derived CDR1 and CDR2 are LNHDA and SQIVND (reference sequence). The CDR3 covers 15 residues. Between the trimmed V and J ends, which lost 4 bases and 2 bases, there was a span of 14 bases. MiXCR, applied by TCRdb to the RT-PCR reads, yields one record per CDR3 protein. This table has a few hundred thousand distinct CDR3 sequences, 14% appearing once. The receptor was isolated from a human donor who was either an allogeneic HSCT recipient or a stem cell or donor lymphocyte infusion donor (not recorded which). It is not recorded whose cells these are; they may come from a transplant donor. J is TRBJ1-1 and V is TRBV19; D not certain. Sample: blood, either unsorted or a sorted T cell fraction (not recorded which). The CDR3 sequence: CASSRVLSSNTEAFF. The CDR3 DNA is TGTGCCAGTAGTAGGGTCCTAAGTAGTAACACTGAAGCTTTCTTT. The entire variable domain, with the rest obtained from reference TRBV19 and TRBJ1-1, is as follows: DGGITQSPKYLFRKEGQNVTLSCEQNLNHDAMYWYRQDPGQGLRLIYYSQIVNDFQKGDIAEGYSVSREKKESFPLTVTSAQKNPTAFYLCASSRVLSSNTEAFFGQGTRLTVV.